A selection of T cell receptor beta chains follows, all from one sample in a study of T cells in Graves' hyperthyroidism and ophthalmopathy. TCRdb recomputed calls from the multiplex PCR reads with MiXCR, one row per CDR3 protein. Among around 250,000 distinct CDR3 sequences listed, 24% were seen once. The sequenced sample was blood. These receptors were taken from a woman between 35 and 50 years old with Graves' ophthalmopathy. Each CDR3 is given with its conserved first and last residue. The D gene is left open where the match is weak. Only part of the rows carry a size: once, few, many, or a class if the clone is expanded.

cdr3_nt: TGCAGTGCCCGAGCGGGACCCGTTCAGTACTTC
cdr3_aa: CSARAGPVQYF
d_call: TRBD2
j_call: TRBJ2-5
clone_size: -
v_call: TRBV20-1

cdr3_nt: TGTGCCAGCAGCGTAGGGGTTGGAAACACCATATATTTT
cdr3_aa: CASSVGVGNTIYF
d_call: -
j_call: TRBJ1-3
clone_size: many
v_call: TRBV9

cdr3_nt: TGTGCCAGCAGTCCCTCTACTAGCGGTTCCTCCCCCTACGAGCAGTACTTC
cdr3_aa: CASSPSTSGSSPYEQYF
d_call: TRBD2
j_call: TRBJ2-7
clone_size: -
v_call: TRBV28

cdr3_nt: TGCAGTGCCCAAACAGGAACGGAGACCCAGTACTTC
cdr3_aa: CSAQTGTETQYF
d_call: -
j_call: TRBJ2-5
clone_size: many
v_call: TRBV20-1

cdr3_nt: TGTGCCAGCAGTCATCCCGGGACACCGGAAGACCTCCACTTT
cdr3_aa: CASSHPGTPEDLHF
d_call: -
j_call: TRBJ1-6
clone_size: many
v_call: TRBV12-3/TRBV12-4

cdr3_nt: TGCAGTGCGCCGACAGCTAACTATGGCTACACCTTC
cdr3_aa: CSAPTANYGYTF
d_call: -
j_call: TRBJ1-2
clone_size: once
v_call: TRBV20-1

cdr3_nt: TGTGCCAGCAGCCTTCAGGGACAGGACCAAGAGACCCAGTACTTC
cdr3_aa: CASSLQGQDQETQYF
d_call: TRBD1
j_call: TRBJ2-5
clone_size: many
v_call: TRBV12-3/TRBV12-4

cdr3_nt: TGTGCCAGCAGCCCCGGCCGGAGCTACAATGAGCAGTTCTTC
cdr3_aa: CASSPGRSYNEQFF
d_call: -
j_call: TRBJ2-1
clone_size: few
v_call: TRBV12-3/TRBV12-4

cdr3_nt: TGTGCCAGCAGTTACTCGGATCGGGTGTGGACTGAAGCTTTCTTT
cdr3_aa: CASSYSDRVWTEAFF
d_call: -
j_call: TRBJ1-1
clone_size: many
v_call: TRBV6-5

cdr3_nt: TGCAGCGTTGAAAGGGACTACTATGGCTACACCTTC
cdr3_aa: CSVERDYYGYTF
d_call: -
j_call: TRBJ1-2
clone_size: many
v_call: TRBV29-1

cdr3_nt: TGTGCCAGCAGTGAAGCGCTTTGGGAAGGACAGGGAAACAATCAGCCCCAGCATTTT
cdr3_aa: CASSEALWEGQGNNQPQHF
d_call: TRBD1
j_call: TRBJ1-5
clone_size: many
v_call: TRBV2

cdr3_nt: TGTGCCAGCAGTTCGCCGGGACAGGGGGGGAACACTGAAGCTTTCTTT
cdr3_aa: CASSSPGQGGNTEAFF
d_call: TRBD1
j_call: TRBJ1-1
clone_size: few
v_call: TRBV6-5

cdr3_nt: TGCAGTGCTACTTCGACTAGCGGGAGGGCCTACGAGCAGTACTTC
cdr3_aa: CSATSTSGRAYEQYF
d_call: TRBD2
j_call: TRBJ2-7
clone_size: -
v_call: TRBV20-1

cdr3_nt: TGTGCCAGCAGTGAAGGGGGTTGGGCTATCAATCAGCCCCAGCATTTT
cdr3_aa: CASSEGGWAINQPQHF
d_call: -
j_call: TRBJ1-5
clone_size: many
v_call: TRBV2

cdr3_nt: TGTGCCAGCAGCCTCGACAGGTTGGATGGCTACACCTTC
cdr3_aa: CASSLDRLDGYTF
d_call: -
j_call: TRBJ1-2
clone_size: -
v_call: TRBV5-5

cdr3_nt: TGTGCCAGTAGTACGGACAGGATGAACACTGAAGCTTTCTTT
cdr3_aa: CASSTDRMNTEAFF
d_call: TRBD1
j_call: TRBJ1-1
clone_size: many
v_call: TRBV19

cdr3_nt: TGTGCCAGCAGCTTAGGGGTTGGGGTCCGGGATGGGCAGTTCTTC
cdr3_aa: CASSLGVGVRDGQFF
d_call: -
j_call: TRBJ2-1
clone_size: many
v_call: TRBV7-2

cdr3_nt: TGTGCCAGCAGCCGGGGCAGCTACGAGCAGTACTTC
cdr3_aa: CASSRGSYEQYF
d_call: -
j_call: TRBJ2-7
clone_size: many
v_call: TRBV13

cdr3_nt: TGTGCCAGCAGCTTGGATGGGACTCTAGAGACCCAGTACTTC
cdr3_aa: CASSLDGTLETQYF
d_call: -
j_call: TRBJ2-5
clone_size: few
v_call: TRBV5-6

cdr3_nt: TGTGCCAGCAGCTGCAACCTGATTTACACCTTC
cdr3_aa: CASSCNLIYTF
d_call: -
j_call: TRBJ1-2
clone_size: -
v_call: TRBV11-2

cdr3_nt: TGCAGCGCCCGACTAGCGGGAGGGCCAGAGCAGTACTTC
cdr3_aa: CSARLAGGPEQYF
d_call: TRBD2
j_call: TRBJ2-7
clone_size: many
v_call: TRBV29-1

cdr3_nt: TGTGCCAGCAGTGTGTTTATTACTGAAGCTTTCTTT
cdr3_aa: CASSVFITEAFF
d_call: -
j_call: TRBJ1-1
clone_size: -
v_call: TRBV7-2

cdr3_nt: TGCGCCAGCAGTGAGGCCCATTCACCTCGGACAGGGGGTACGAACACCGGGGAGCTGTTTTTT
cdr3_aa: CASSEAHSPRTGGTNTGELFF
d_call: TRBD1
j_call: TRBJ2-2
clone_size: many
v_call: TRBV10-1

cdr3_nt: TGTGCCACCAGCAGAGCCTACTCACAGCGGGTTGGCTACACCTTC
cdr3_aa: CATSRAYSQRVGYTF
d_call: -
j_call: TRBJ1-2
clone_size: many
v_call: TRBV15

cdr3_nt: TGTGCCAGCAGTGGGCAGGGTTATGGCTACACCTTC
cdr3_aa: CASSGQGYGYTF
d_call: -
j_call: TRBJ1-2
clone_size: -
v_call: TRBV6-1

cdr3_nt: TGTGCCAGCTTGGTTCGTGGTACGGTCTACGAGCAGTACTTC
cdr3_aa: CASLVRGTVYEQYF
d_call: -
j_call: TRBJ2-7
clone_size: many
v_call: TRBV6-5

cdr3_nt: TGTGCCAGCAGCCAAGAGGGACAGGGTGGAAACACCATATATTTT
cdr3_aa: CASSQEGQGGNTIYF
d_call: TRBD1
j_call: TRBJ1-3
clone_size: many
v_call: TRBV3-1

cdr3_nt: TGCAGCGTTGAAGAAGGCAGGGGCGGAGAGACCCAGTACTTC
cdr3_aa: CSVEEGRGGETQYF
d_call: -
j_call: TRBJ2-5
clone_size: many
v_call: TRBV29-1

cdr3_nt: TGTGCCAGCTCACAAACGGGAGGGGAGACCCAGTACTTC
cdr3_aa: CASSQTGGETQYF
d_call: TRBD2
j_call: TRBJ2-5
clone_size: -
v_call: TRBV18